The 8 T cell receptor beta chains presented below share a single source sample, sequenced in a study of T-cell reconstitution after alpha-beta-depleted transplantation in children. Unique molecular identifiers were incorporated into the prepared TCRbeta library. MiXCR, applied by TCRdb to the PCR reads, yields one record per CDR3 protein. Of over 70,000 distinct CDR3 sequences in the sample, approximately 9.2% were seen once. This sample comprised PBMCs from the stem cell graft donor, obtained from the stem cell graft. The receptors were sampled from a human donor who donated a stem cell graft to a child with congenital amegakaryocytic thrombocytopenia.

Ten or more counts support this clonotype. The chain couples TRBV14 to TRBJ2-4; D gene ambiguous. The CDR3 covers 14 residues. V was clipped by 0 bases and J by 6 bases, with 9 bases between them. CDR1 and CDR2 from the germline V gene are SGHDN and FVKESK. For the CDR3, the DNA is TGTGCCAGCAGCCAAGATTGGCCACGAAACATTCAGTACTTC. Translation: CASSQDWPRNIQYF.

Comments on this clonotype: Being one base from a much bigger clone, this may be a read error. J is TRBJ2-4 and V is TRBV7-2; maybe TRBD2 (5 bases). Germline lookup yields CDR1 SGHTA and CDR2 FQGNSA. The CDR3 runs 16 residues. CDR3 region: CASSSATGLAKNSQYF. The CDR3 DNA follows: TGTGCCAGCAGCTCGGCTACGGGGTTAGCCAAAAACAGTCAGTACTTC.

By share, this clonotype ranks as medium-sized (0.01 to 0.1%). The J gene is TRBJ2-1, the V gene TRBV12-3 or TRBV12-4; TRBD2 agrees at 13 bases. Germline trimming cut 5 bases from V and 9 bases from J; bases unmatched to any gene: 4. The CDR3 contains 14 residues. CDR3 bases: TGTGCCAGCAGTCGGACTAGCGGGGGCTCTGAGCAGTTCTTC. Translating it yields CASSRTSGGSEQFF.

V and J are TRBV3-1 and TRBJ2-5; 9 nucleotides agree with TRBD1. Germline V gives CDR1 LGHDT, CDR2 YNNKEL (reference sequence). Trimming cost V 4 bases and J 5 bases; bases outside gene matches: 5. The CDR3 totals 14 residues. The CDR3 loop is CASSRRQGGETQYF. The CDR3 region has the DNA TGTGCCAGCAGCCGTCGACAGGGGGGTGAGACCCAGTACTTC.

At least ten counts were recorded for this clonotype. The chain couples TRBV11-2 to TRBJ2-4; D might be TRBD1 or TRBD2, each matching 5 bases. Germline V lookup: CDR1 SGHAT, CDR2 FQNNGV. CDR3 length: 14 amino acids. Trimming stripped 4 bases from V and 6 bases from J, with 13 bases between. DNA of the CDR3: TGTGCCAGCAGCTCCCCGGATGGGGGAAACATTCAGTACTTC. Its protein is CASSSPDGGNIQYF.

This clonotype was detected ten times or more. V gene TRBV3-1 combines with J gene TRBJ2-7; D is unclear. V was cut by 3 bases and J by 3 bases, with 9 bases left in between. The CDR3 is 13 residues long. The V gene's germline CDR1 is LGHDT and CDR2 YNNKEL (reference sequence). In DNA form, the CDR3 reads TGTGCCAGCAGCCAGTGGGATGGCTACGAGCAGTACTTC. It is translated as CASSQWDGYEQYF.

This clonotype was detected many times. The rearrangement joins TRBV7-2 to TRBJ1-3; no reliable D call. Trimming stripped 1 base from V and 3 bases from J, with 1 base between. Looked up from germline, CDR1 is SGHTA and CDR2 is FQGNSA. The CDR3 spans 12 residues. CDR3 loop: CASSLGGNTIYF. CDR3 sequence (DNA): TGTGCCAGCAGCTTAGGTGGAAACACCATATATTTT.

This clonotype was seen at least ten times. The chain combines TRBV4-1 with TRBJ2-7; 8 bases line up with TRBD1. The CDR3 is 15 amino acids. V shed 1 base and J 0 bases; nucleotides not matched to a gene: 2. Germline V lookup: CDR1 MGHRA, CDR2 YSYEKL. The CDR3 DNA reads as TGCGCCAGCAGCCAAGGACAGGGGTTCTCCTACGAGCAGTACTTC. This encodes CASSQGQGFSYEQYF.